This TCR beta chain emerged from a study of blood T cell repertoires in COVID-19. Study-level background: PBMCs, B-cell-depleted T cells, or T cells were the source of the cDNA or gDNA that made up the material.

Generated by immunoSEQ multiplex PCR, the TCRdb table keeps only in-frame clones and is missing some. The sample holds 150,000 or so clones, roughly 89% seen once. Germline-derived CDR1 and CDR2 are MNHNS and SASEGT. Unmatched junction bases numbered 14, after V lost 3 bases and J lost 4 bases. This CDR3 has 17 residues. The material sequenced was peripheral blood. The clonotype originates from a human donor in a cohort sampled during active COVID-19. V is TRBV6-1 and J is TRBJ2-7, with TRBD2 matching over 8 bases. The CDR3 nucleotides read TGTGCCAGCAGTGAGGAGGCTGGGACTAGTCGTAAATACGAGCAGTACTTC. Its translation is CASSEEAGTSRKYEQYF.